This T cell receptor (beta chain) was found in a study of T cells in localized non-small cell lung cancer. General observations from the study: The study linked higher blood T cell density to longer overall survival. Among the tissues sampled, uninvolved adjacent lung had the highest T cell clonality, above tumor. Turning up in adjacent lung were a median roughly 60 of the top 100 tumor clones. It remains possible that heterogeneity exists, since only one tumor region was sequenced.

Regarding this clone: Its specificity is not known.

V lost 5 bases and J lost 2; bases outside the gene matches: 9. Germline V lookup: CDR1 SGHNT, CDR2 YENEEA. The CDR3 consists of 16 residues. Clones were read by immunoSEQ multiplex PCR, and TCRdb kept only the in-frame ones, dropping some. The data show approximately 24,000 clones, over 70% seen once. The sample consisted of peripheral blood, taken before any cancer treatment. The sequence derives from a man aged 35-69 years with stage III squamous cell lung carcinoma. The rearrangement uses TRBV11-3 and TRBJ2-1, with 7 bases aligning to TRBD1. DNA of the CDR3: TGTGCCAGCAGCGCCAGGGGGTTAGGGGCCTACAATGAGCAGTTCTTC. Amino acid sequence: CASSARGLGAYNEQFF.